What follows are 6 T cell receptor beta chains derived from one specimen sequenced in a study of human T cells and chemical hapten exposure. Before extraction, the whole blood was not fractionated, and total RNA was taken from it. TCRdb reanalysed the 5' RACE reads using MiXCR and keeps one entry per CDR3 protein. The table includes about 140,000 distinct CDR3 sequences, approximately 4% detected once. The receptors were gathered from a female donor in good health.

This clonotype has a count of ten or more. This rearrangement joins TRBV7-3 to TRBJ2-3; D is undetermined. The germline V and J ends were trimmed by 5 bases and 6 bases, with 12 bases remaining between them. Per the germline V gene, CDR1 is SGHTA and CDR2 is FQGTGA. The CDR3 spans 13 residues. CDR3 sequence reads: CASSLNPGDTQYF. The CDR3 region has the DNA TGTGCCAGCAGCCTGAACCCCGGGGATACGCAGTATTTT.

This clonotype was counted a few times. V gene TRBV10-3 combines with J gene TRBJ2-4; TRBD1 aligns across 7 bases. The germline V gene has CDR1 ENHRY and CDR2 SYGVKD. The CDR3 totals 19 residues. After removal of 0 bases from V and 0 bases from J, the junction contained 11 bases not matched to a gene. The CDR3: CAISESITNYRGAKNIQYF. The CDR3 nucleotides read TGTGCCATCAGTGAGTCGATTACGAATTACAGGGGAGCCAAAAACATTCAGTACTTC.

Comments on this clonotype: Since a much larger clone is just one base distant, this may be a read error. The chain couples TRBV4-2 to TRBJ2-3; D call uncertain. Germline V gene data show CDR1 as LGHNA and CDR2 as YNFKEQ. The CDR3 has 14 residues. CDR3 sequence (DNA): TGTGCCAGCAGCCCTCGTACTCCGCCAGATACGCGGTATTTT. Its translation is CASSPRTPPDTRYF.

This clonotype was seen ten or more times. The J gene is TRBJ1-5, the V gene TRBV3-1; possibly TRBD1 for D (5 bases). V lost 5 bases to trimming and J lost 3 bases, with 8 bases between them. The germline gives CDR1 LGHDT, CDR2 YNNKEL (reference sequence). The CDR3 is made up of 13 amino acids. The CDR3 region has the DNA TGTGCCAGCAGCTACAGGCACAATCAGCCCCAGCATTTT. Translated: CASSYRHNQPQHF.

Ten or more counts support this clonotype. The chain has TRBV29-1 and TRBJ2-7; 7 bases line up with TRBD1. Per germline, CDR1 SQVTM and CDR2 ANQGSEA. The CDR3 runs 11 residues. Trimming cost V 3 bases and J 6 bases; bases outside gene matches: 2. CDR3 nucleotides: TGCAGCGTTGATACAGGGGCCGAGCAGTACTTC. This sequence encodes CSVDTGAEQYF.

This clonotype was observed a handful of times. This sequence may be a read error, since a much larger clone differs from it by one base. V and J are TRBV4-2 and TRBJ1-1, with D possibly TRBD1 on 6 matching bases. This CDR3 has 14 amino acids. CDR1 is LGHNA, CDR2 YNFKEQ, per germline. Deletions cut 3 bases from V and 5 bases from J, with 13 bases between. CDR3 nucleotides: TGTGCCAGCAGCCAGTCGAGGGGGGGAACTGAAGCTTTCTTT. This encodes CASSQSRGGTEAFF.